The clone carrying this T cell receptor (beta chain) showed up many times. V gave up 0 bases and J gave up 4 bases, with 10 bases separating them. Germline CDR1 reads SGHRS; CDR2 reads YFSETQ. The CDR3 contains 14 residues. This entry is derived from a study of T cells in Graves' hyperthyroidism and ophthalmopathy. The overall study: Peripheral blood was collected at initial diagnosis, before any treatment.

RNA transcripts were the template for amplifying TCR beta CDR3 regions. With the HTBI primer set, the TCR CDR3 went through a first round of RT-PCR. TCRdb used MiXCR to reprocess the multiplex PCR reads, holding one entry per CDR3 protein. The sample contains roughly 840,000 distinct CDR3 sequences, around 38% of which appear only once. The specimen sequenced was blood. V gene TRBV5-1 combines with J gene TRBJ1-1; no clear D gene. This receptor was identified in a man between 18 and 29 years old with Graves' hyperthyroidism. This CDR3 reads CASSLADWRTEAFF. The CDR3 nucleotides are TGCGCCAGCAGCTTGGCGGACTGGCGCACTGAAGCTTTCTTT. Using reference TRBV5-1 and TRBJ1-1 for the parts outside the CDR3, the full variable domain is KAGVTQTPRYLIKTRGQQVTLSCSPISGHRSVSWYQQTPGQGLQFLFEYFSETQRNKGNFPGRFSGRQFSNSRSEMNVSTLELGDSALYLCASSLADWRTEAFFGQGTRLTVV.